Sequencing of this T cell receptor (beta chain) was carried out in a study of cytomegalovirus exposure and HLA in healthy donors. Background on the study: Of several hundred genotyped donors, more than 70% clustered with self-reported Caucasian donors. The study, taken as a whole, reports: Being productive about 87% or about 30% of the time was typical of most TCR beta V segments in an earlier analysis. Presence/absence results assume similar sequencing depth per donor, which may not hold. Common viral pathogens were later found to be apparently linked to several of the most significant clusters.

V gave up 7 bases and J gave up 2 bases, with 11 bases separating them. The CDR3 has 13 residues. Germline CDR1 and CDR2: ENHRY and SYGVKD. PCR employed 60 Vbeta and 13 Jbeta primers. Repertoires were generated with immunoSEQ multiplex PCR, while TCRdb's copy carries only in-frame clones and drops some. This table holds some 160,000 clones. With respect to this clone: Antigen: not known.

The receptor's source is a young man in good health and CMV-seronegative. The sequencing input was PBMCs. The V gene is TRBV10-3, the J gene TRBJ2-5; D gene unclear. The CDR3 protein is CAIKGRQQETQYF. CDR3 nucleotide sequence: TGTGCCATCAAAGGAAGACAACAAGAGACCCAGTACTTC.